The next 16 T cell receptor beta chains were all read from a single sample in a study of T-cell memory formation after mild COVID-19. TCRdb analysed the 5' RACE reads with MiXCR anew, one entry per CDR3 protein. The repertoire holds around 130,000 distinct CDR3 sequences, with approximately 16% as singletons. Sequencing was carried out using PBMCs or a T cell subset sorted from them (not recorded which). The receptors stem from an adult woman who had mild COVID-19 (a few samples of this study predate the infection). Cell type and time point are not known.

CDR3 coding DNA: TGTGCCAGCAGACCCCTGGGGGGGGGAAATGAAAAACTGTTTTTT. Its protein product is CASRPLGGGNEKLFF. This chain connects TRBV6-5 to TRBJ1-4; perhaps TRBD1 as D (5 bases). Germline lookup yields CDR1 MNHEY and CDR2 SVGAGI. The V end lost 6 bases, the J end lost 5 bases, and 16 bases lay between the germline ends. The CDR3 is 15 residues long.

The chain links TRBV30 to TRBJ2-2; TRBD1 matches 9 bases. The V gene's germline CDR1 is GTSNPN and CDR2 SVGIG (reference sequence). This CDR3 has 14 amino acids. With 3 bases clipped from V and 5 bases from J, the junction kept 4 bases outside the gene matches. This CDR3 is CAWSGTGSTGELFF. In DNA, the CDR3 is TGTGCCTGGAGCGGGACAGGGAGTACCGGGGAGCTGTTTTTT.

This clonotype was observed a few times. The V and J genes are TRBV5-1 and TRBJ2-3; D call uncertain. The germline V gene encodes CDR1 SGHRS and CDR2 YFSETQ. The CDR3 is 14 amino acids. The ends were cut back, 4 bases at V and 0 bases at J, with 9 bases in the middle. The CDR3 is CASSVGYSTDTQYF. For the CDR3, the DNA is TGCGCCAGCAGCGTAGGATACAGCACAGATACGCAGTATTTT.

This clonotype turned up a few times. This chain uses TRBV6-5 with TRBJ1-2; tentative D call: TRBD1 (5 bases). Between the trimmed V and J ends, which lost 5 bases and 5 bases, there was a span of 12 bases. Germline-derived CDR1 and CDR2 are MNHEY and SVGAGI. The CDR3 covers 13 residues. The CDR3 here is CASSNRRDYGYTF. In nucleotides, the CDR3 is TGTGCCAGCAGTAACCGCAGGGATTATGGCTACACCTTC.

The V gene is TRBV4-1, the J gene TRBJ2-7; D gene uncertain. The CDR3 contains 13 residues. Trimming took off 0 bases at V and 4 bases at J, with 7 bases between the two ends. The germline V gene has CDR1 MGHRA and CDR2 YSYEKL. The CDR3 reads CASSQEDSYEQYF. The CDR3 DNA sequence: TGCGCCAGCAGCCAAGAAGACTCGTACGAGCAGTACTTC.

The table lists this clonotype with a few counts. The J gene is TRBJ2-3, the V gene TRBV6-6, with D perhaps matching TRBD1 or TRBD2 (5 bases each). Between the trimmed V and J ends, which lost 7 bases and 2 bases, there was a span of 10 bases. CDR3 length equals 13 residues. CDR1 and CDR2 from the germline V gene are MNHNY and SVGAGI (reference sequence). The CDR3 spells CASKRGATDTQYF. The CDR3 bases are TGTGCCAGCAAGAGAGGGGCCACAGATACGCAGTATTTT.

A few counts support this clonotype. The genes are TRBV12-3 or TRBV12-4 and TRBJ1-5; D perhaps matches TRBD1 (5 bases). V was trimmed by 3 bases and J by 5 bases, leaving 8 bases between them. This CDR3 region has 13 residues. The CDR3 DNA reads as TGTGCCAGCAGTTTTACGGGGGATCAGCCCCAGCATTTT. Translated, it gives CASSFTGDQPQHF.

This chain links TRBV4-2 with TRBJ2-3, with 7 bases lining up with TRBD1. This CDR3 is 13 amino acids long. Germline trimming cut 5 bases from V and 4 bases from J; bases unmatched to any gene: 3. Germline loops: CDR1 LGHNA, CDR2 YNFKEQ. CDR3 bases: TGTGCCAGCAGCGATCAGGGGGCAGATACGCAGTATTTT. It codes for CASSDQGADTQYF.

This clonotype showed up just a few times. The chain uses TRBV7-9 and TRBJ2-5; the match to TRBD1 covers 9 bases. CDR1 is SEHNR, CDR2 FQNEAQ, per germline (reference sequence). This CDR3 has 14 residues. Trimming at V came to 1 base and at J to 5 bases, leaving 2 bases not matched to a gene. The CDR3 nucleotides read TGTGCCAGCAGCTTAGGGACAGGGGTGGAGACCCAGTACTTC. It is translated as CASSLGTGVETQYF. The full variable domain, rest sourced from reference TRBV7-9 and TRBJ2-5, is DTGVSQNPRHKITKRGQNVTFRCDPISEHNRLYWYRQTLGQGPEFLTYFQNEAQLEKSRLLSDRFSAERPKGSFSTLEIQRTEQGDSAMYLCASSLGTGVETQYFGPGTRLLVL.

The sample holds a few counts of this clonotype. The genes are TRBV5-6 and TRBJ2-7; 9 nucleotides align to TRBD2. The CDR3 covers 16 residues. V lost 3 bases and J lost 3; bases outside the gene matches: 10. Germline-derived CDR1 and CDR2 are SGHDT and YYEEEE. The CDR3 bases are TGTGCCAGCAGCTCTCCTGAGCGGGAGGACCTCTACGAGCAGTACTTC. Amino acid sequence: CASSSPEREDLYEQYF.

V usage is TRBV25-1 and J usage is TRBJ2-1; D gene uncertain. Deletions cut 5 bases from V and 10 bases from J, with 15 bases between. Germline CDR1 and CDR2: MGHDK and SYGVNS. This CDR3 is built from 13 residues. CDR3 DNA: TGTGCCAGCAGTTTTAACGCCCCGACCGAGCAGTTCTTC. It codes for CASSFNAPTEQFF.

This clonotype showed up just a few times. J is TRBJ1-5 and V is TRBV7-8; 9 bases fit TRBD1. The CDR3 is 15 residues long. CDR1 and CDR2 (germline): SGHVS, FQNEAQ. The ends lost 1 base at V and 7 bases at J; junction bases unmatched: 5. For the CDR3, the DNA is TGTGCCAGCAGCTTAGGAGGGACAGGGAGGCAGCCCCAGCATTTT. Protein: CASSLGGTGRQPQHF.

This clonotype was found a few times. J is TRBJ1-5 and V is TRBV12-3 or TRBV12-4, with unresolved D. Trimming cost V 1 base and J 2 bases, with 6 bases left between them. This CDR3 is built from 14 residues. In DNA form, the CDR3 reads TGTGCCAGCAGTTTAGAGGACGGCAATCAGCCCCAGCATTTT. As protein: CASSLEDGNQPQHF.

In this sample, this clonotype turned up a few times. The chain recombines TRBV7-2 with TRBJ2-3, with TRBD2 matching 8 bases. Looked up from germline, CDR1 is SGHTA and CDR2 is FQGNSA. J was trimmed by 4 bases and V by 0 bases; bases with no gene match: 9. The CDR3 totals 17 residues. CDR3 sequence reads: CASSLALGGGRADTQYF. CDR3 coding DNA: TGTGCCAGCAGCTTAGCGCTGGGCGGGGGGAGGGCAGATACGCAGTATTTT.

A few counts support this clonotype. The V gene is TRBV25-1, the J gene TRBJ2-5; 13 nucleotides line up with TRBD2. In germline, CDR1 is MGHDK, CDR2 SYGVNS. The CDR3 extends over 19 amino acids. V dropped 4 bases and J dropped 2; count of bases not matched to a gene: 13. CDR3 region: CASSGILAGGSDSQETQYF. CDR3 nucleotides: TGTGCCAGCAGTGGAATACTAGCGGGGGGGTCAGATTCACAAGAGACCCAGTACTTC.

V gene TRBV14 combines with J gene TRBJ2-3; the match to TRBD2 covers 8 bases. The CDR3 totals 15 residues. CDR1 SGHDN and CDR2 FVKESK come from the germline V gene. With 4 bases clipped from V and 2 bases from J, the junction kept 5 bases outside the gene matches. Here the CDR3 reads CASSPLAGLTDTQYF. The CDR3 DNA sequence: TGTGCCAGCAGCCCCTTAGCGGGGCTCACAGATACGCAGTATTTT.